Listed here are 17 T cell receptor beta chains from one sample, sequenced in a study of Graves' ophthalmopathy and Graves' hyperthyroidism. RNA served as the template for amplifying TCR beta CDR3 regions. HTBI-primed RT-PCR formed the first round, and a multiplex PCR formed the second. TCRdb reanalysed the multiplex PCR reads using MiXCR and keeps one entry per CDR3 protein. The repertoire has roughly 1.1 million distinct CDR3 sequences, roughly two fifths of them found once; the top ten carry roughly 10%. The material sequenced was peripheral blood or thyroid tissue (not recorded which). Receptor source: an adult man with Graves' hyperthyroidism.

This clonotype has at least ten counts. CDR3 DNA sequence: TGTGCCAGCACCCCTGAGGCGGTCGGCAATCAGCCCCAGCATTTT. Translation: CASTPEAVGNQPQHF. This chain joins TRBV2 and TRBJ1-5; D is unclear. V was clipped by 7 bases and J by 2 bases, with 15 bases between them. Germline CDR1 is SNHLY and CDR2 is FYNNEI. This CDR3 has 15 amino acids.

The chain couples TRBV10-3 to TRBJ2-5, with 9 bases fitting TRBD1. The trim removed 5 bases at V and 4 bases at J, leaving 5 bases unmatched. This CDR3 region has 14 residues. Looked up from germline, CDR1 is ENHRY and CDR2 is SYGVKD. CDR3: CAISSGTGRETQYF. DNA for the CDR3: TGTGCCATCAGTTCAGGGACAGGGAGAGAGACCCAGTACTTC.

The chain is built from TRBV7-8 and TRBJ1-5; 9 bases match TRBD1. This CDR3 comprises 17 residues. J lost 2 bases, V lost 6 bases, and 11 bases had no gene match. CDR1 SGHVS and CDR2 FQNEAQ come from the germline V gene. The CDR3 region is CASSARTGDFGNQPQHF. In DNA form, the CDR3 reads TGTGCCAGCAGTGCAAGGACAGGGGATTTCGGCAATCAGCCCCAGCATTTT.

In this sample, this clonotype turned up many times. This chain uses TRBV7-9 with TRBJ2-3; D ambiguous. Trimming stripped 7 bases from V and 5 bases from J, with 7 bases between. The CDR3 spans 11 residues. Germline CDR1 reads SEHNR; CDR2 reads FQNEAQ (reference sequence). CDR3 amino acids: CASTQVDTQYF. The CDR3 nucleotides read TGTGCCAGCACCCAGGTAGATACGCAGTATTTT.

The V call is TRBV12-3 or TRBV12-4, the J call TRBJ1-5; the D gene is possibly TRBD1 (5 bases). The length of the CDR3 is 10 residues. Between the trimmed V and J ends, which lost 6 bases and 12 bases, there was a span of 9 bases. CDR3 nucleotide sequence: TGTGCCAGCAGCCGGGACCTCCAGCATTTT. This encodes CASSRDLQHF.

V usage is TRBV7-3 and J usage is TRBJ1-2; tentatively, D is TRBD1 (6 bases). CDR1 and CDR2 (germline): SGHTA, FQGTGA. With 8 bases removed from V and 8 bases from J, the gap between germline ends came to 24 bases. The CDR3 is 15 residues long. The CDR3 bases are TGTGCCAGCTGGACCCACAGGGAGAGGCTGTGGGGCTACACCTTC. Translation: CASWTHRERLWGYTF.

This clonotype showed up just a few times. The CDR3 region is CASSLATGPNSPLHF. CDR3 nucleotide sequence: TGTGCCAGCAGCTTAGCGACAGGGCCTAATTCACCCCTCCACTTT. This chain connects TRBV7-6 to TRBJ1-6; 7 nucleotides match TRBD1. CDR1 SGHVS and CDR2 FNYEAQ come from the germline V gene. The CDR3 length is 15 residues. J gave up 6 bases and V 0 bases, and 2 bases lay outside the gene matches.

This clonotype was counted ten times or more. V gene TRBV4-3 combines with J gene TRBJ1-6, with TRBD1 as a possible D gene (6 bases). The CDR3 consists of 15 residues. V lost 0 bases and J 4 bases, leaving 7 bases between the germline ends. From germline, CDR1 is LGHNA and CDR2 YSLEER. The CDR3 DNA follows: TGCGCCAGCAGCCAAGATAGGGGGTATAATTCACCCCTCCACTTT. Its protein is CASSQDRGYNSPLHF.

The rearrangement uses TRBV9 and TRBJ2-2, with 11 bases aligning to TRBD2. Germline V CDR1 and CDR2: SGDLS, YYNGEE. J lost 5 bases, V lost 7 bases, and 4 bases had no gene match. This CDR3 is built from 14 residues. The CDR3 sequence is CASARLAGTGELFF. In DNA form, the CDR3 reads TGTGCCAGCGCCCGACTAGCGGGGACCGGGGAGCTGTTTTTT.

The genes are TRBV5-1 and TRBJ1-2; no clear D gene. CDR1 and CDR2 from the germline V gene are SGHRS and YFSETQ. The CDR3 runs to 13 residues. V was clipped by 4 bases and J by 12 bases, with 19 bases between them. CDR3 DNA: TGCGCCAGCAGCCCGCGGACTATCTCTGGAAACACCTTC. Translating it yields CASSPRTISGNTF.

In this sample, this clonotype turned up many times. The chain recombines TRBV6-5 with TRBJ1-6, with D uncertain. Germline V gives CDR1 MNHEY, CDR2 SVGAGI. CDR3 length equals 13 residues. V was pared by 5 bases and J by 10 bases, with 12 bases between. The CDR3 DNA sequence: TGTGCCAGCAGTCCACATAGCCGCTCACCCCTCCACTTT. Protein sequence: CASSPHSRSPLHF.

This clonotype was seen repeatedly, ten times or more. The CDR3 coding sequence is TGTGCCAGTACACCTTCCGGGAGGCGTGGAGCTTTCTTT. Protein: CASTPSGRRGAFF. The chain recombines TRBV19 with TRBJ1-1, with D unresolved. V was pared by 7 bases and J by 10 bases, with 19 bases between. CDR3 length: 13 amino acids. Germline assignment: CDR1 LNHDA and CDR2 SQIVND (reference sequence). Full variable domain (outside the CDR3, taken from reference TRBV19 and TRBJ1-1): DGGITQSPKYLFRKEGQNVTLSCEQNLNHDAMYWYRQDPGQGLRLIYYSQIVNDFQKGDIAEGYSVSREKKESFPLTVTSAQKNPTAFYLCASTPSGRRGAFFGQGTRLTVV.

This clonotype came up a few times. A junction end diverges from the germline sequence, so it may reflect a read error. The chain uses TRBV10-3 and TRBJ2-5; no firm D call. CDR1 is ENHRY, CDR2 SYGVKD, per germline. The CDR3 covers 13 residues. The CDR3 protein is CASSEGVLETQYF. CDR3 nucleotides: TGTGCCAGCAGTGAAGGAGTTCTGGAGACCCAGTACTTC.

This clonotype has ten or more counts. The chain joins TRBV11-2 to TRBJ2-7; the match to TRBD1 covers 8 bases. V shed 2 bases and J 3 bases; nucleotides not matched to a gene: 12. Germline assignment: CDR1 SGHAT and CDR2 FQNNGV. The CDR3 spans 17 residues. CDR3 amino acids: CASSLHPHSGGGYEQYF. CDR3 DNA: TGTGCCAGCAGCTTACACCCCCATTCAGGGGGCGGCTACGAGCAGTACTTC. Full variable domain (outside the CDR3, taken from reference TRBV11-2 and TRBJ2-7): EAGVAQSPRYKIIEKRQSVAFWCNPISGHATLYWYQQILGQGPKLLIQFQNNGVVDDSQLPKDRFSAERLKGVDSTLKIQPAKLEDSAVYLCASSLHPHSGGGYEQYFGPGTRLTVT.

The rearrangement links TRBV7-2 to TRBJ2-3; D unresolved. Germline CDR1 SGHTA, CDR2 FQGNSA. The CDR3 is made up of 13 amino acids. V lost 1 base, J lost 5 bases, and 7 bases lay in between. CDR3 loop: CASSLVPVDTQYF. As DNA, the CDR3 is TGTGCCAGCAGCTTAGTCCCGGTAGATACGCAGTATTTT.

This clonotype was counted at least ten times. The gene calls are TRBV7-9 and TRBJ2-5; no clear D gene. Germline CDR1 and CDR2: SEHNR and FQNEAQ (reference sequence). The CDR3 contains 15 residues. V lost 1 base, J lost 5 bases, and 14 bases lay in between. In DNA form, the CDR3 reads TGTGCCAGCAGCTTAGTGCAGTCTTCCCGGGAGACCCAGTACTTC. It specifies CASSLVQSSRETQYF.

The genes are TRBV7-2 and TRBJ2-5; no firm D call. Germline lookup yields CDR1 SGHTA and CDR2 FQGNSA. CDR3 length: 10 amino acids. Trimming pared 6 bases from V and 9 bases from J, leaving 8 bases between. The CDR3 here is CASSPEPQYF. CDR3 coding DNA: TGTGCCAGCAGTCCTGAGCCCCAGTACTTC.